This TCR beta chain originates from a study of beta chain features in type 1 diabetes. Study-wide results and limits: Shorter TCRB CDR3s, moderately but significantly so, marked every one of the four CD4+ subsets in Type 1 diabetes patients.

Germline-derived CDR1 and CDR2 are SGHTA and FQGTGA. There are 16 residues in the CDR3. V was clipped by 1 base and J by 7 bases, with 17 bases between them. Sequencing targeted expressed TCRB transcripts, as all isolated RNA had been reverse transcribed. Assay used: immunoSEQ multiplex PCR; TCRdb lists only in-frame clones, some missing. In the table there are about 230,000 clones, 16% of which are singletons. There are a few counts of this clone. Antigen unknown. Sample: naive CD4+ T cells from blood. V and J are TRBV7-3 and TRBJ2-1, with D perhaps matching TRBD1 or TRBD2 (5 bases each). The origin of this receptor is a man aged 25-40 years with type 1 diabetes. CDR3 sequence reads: CASSLIRTGRGNEQFF. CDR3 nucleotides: TGTGCCAGCAGCTTAATCAGAACGGGACGTGGTAATGAGCAGTTCTTC.